This TCR beta chain was identified in a study of blood T cell repertoires in COVID-19. The V segment lost 3 bases and the J segment 0 bases; nucleotides outside the gene matches: 2. The CDR3 covers 15 residues. Germline-derived CDR1 and CDR2 are SGDLS and YYNGEE. In the study's own analysis: Cell counts per sample came from amplifying reference gene primers. Measured with immunoSEQ multiplex PCR; TCRdb has only the in-frame clones, and not every one. V and J calls plus clone size are reproduced from that table; the DNA served to infer D and trimming. The sample lists 65,000 to 90,000 clones, roughly nine tenths seen once, with under 9.5% in the top ten.

Sequencing was carried out using peripheral blood. The TCR was taken from a man aged 50-60 years with acute or convalescent COVID-19. The rearrangement uses TRBV9 and TRBJ1-3; 8 bases agree with TRBD1. CDR3 nucleotide sequence: TGTGCCAGCAGCGCCACAGGGGGCTCTGGAAACACCATATATTTT. Translating it yields CASSATGGSGNTIYF.